One TCR beta chain is described in this entry. Original methodology: Reference gene primers were amplified, and this amplification served to estimate nucleated cell counts. Only in-frame clones appear in the TCRdb table, and some are missing; sequencing was by immunoSEQ multiplex PCR. V and J calls and clone size come straight from that table; D and trimming were deduced from the DNA. The sample has roughly 200,000 clones, approximately 90% seen once. The data were taken from a study of blood T cell repertoires in COVID-19. About the study: Italy, Spain and the United States were the sources of the convalescent and acute COVID-19 samples. Nucleic acid was either cDNA or gDNA, and it came from T cells, B-cell-depleted T cells, or PBMCs.

The germline CDR1 and CDR2 sequences are SGHRS and YFSETQ. This CDR3 comprises 13 residues. V was pared by 4 bases and J by 4 bases, with 2 bases of the junction left unmatched. Source material: peripheral blood. V is TRBV5-1 and J is TRBJ2-1, with 7 bases aligning to TRBD1. The source is a woman between 18 and 29 years old who had recovered from COVID-19. This chain's CDR3 is CASSPGQYNEQFF. The CDR3 coding sequence is TGCGCCAGCAGCCCGGGACAGTACAATGAGCAGTTCTTC.